This paragraph covers one T cell receptor beta chain sequence. Its antigen is unknown. This record belongs to a study of T cell responses to AZD1222 COVID-19 vaccine. The V gene's germline CDR1 is LGHNA and CDR2 YSLEER. V lost 0 bases, J lost 6 bases, and 8 bases stayed unmatched. This CDR3 is built from 18 residues. The method was immunoSEQ multiplex PCR; TCRdb's version includes in-frame clones alone and lacks a portion of them. The sample has roughly 140,000 clones, roughly 89% seen once. Overall study findings and caveats: Nearly half of unique spike-specific TCRs reportedly avoided B.1.351 and B.1.1.7 mutated regions.

The source material was peripheral blood, sampled on day 0 of AZD1222 vaccination. The sequence was collected from an adult in good health. V usage is TRBV4-3 and J usage is TRBJ2-1, with 13 bases aligning to TRBD2. The CDR3 sequence: CASSQDFLRLAGGNEQFF. CDR3 DNA: TGCGCCAGCAGCCAAGATTTCCTCCGACTAGCGGGAGGCAATGAGCAGTTCTTC.